A selection of T cell receptor beta chains follows, all from one sample in a study of T cells in Graves' hyperthyroidism and ophthalmopathy. TCRdb redid the calling of the multiplex PCR reads with MiXCR, one entry per CDR3 protein. The repertoire holds under 800,000 distinct CDR3 sequences, with around 13% as singletons. The source material was blood. The receptors shown here come from a woman younger than 30 with Graves' hyperthyroidism. Each CDR3 is given with its conserved first and last residue. Fields, in order: V gene, CDR3 protein.

TRBV29-1 CSVWSGASSYEQYF
TRBV30 CAWSRKWGDGYTF
TRBV28 CASSSFLAGESSPYNEQFF
TRBV27 CASSLQRTTLGTQYF
TRBV11-3 CASSPLAGVNEQFF
TRBV28 CASSLAEGNTDTQYF
TRBV20-1 CSAASLGSAGNTIYF
TRBV3-1 CASSQDLSSGRNEQFF
TRBV7-2 CASSRDRGEKLFF
TRBV2 CAIRLVGNNEQFF
TRBV20-1 CSARDGSTYEQYF
TRBV18 CATLRAGGETQYF
TRBV7-9 CASSYQIQGLEETQYF
TRBV28 CASSSPGWGDEQYF
TRBV27 CASSDLGQGSHEQYF
TRBV19 CASTAGGGRTDTQYF
TRBV7-8 CASSTRDKLNTEAFF
TRBV6-2/TRBV6-3 CASSYSPGGISTDTQYF
TRBV30 CAWSVSGFNEQFF
TRBV7-3 CASSRGLARDTQYF
TRBV30 CAWSVGGSARAQHF
TRBV27 CASRAPPGDSGTGELFF
TRBV6-4 CASSQTGEGNQPQHF
TRBV3-1 CASSPKTGLADTGELFF